The 21 T cell receptor beta chains below were found in one sample sequenced in a study of memory CD4+ T cells and cytomegalovirus serostatus. The sort gate was single viable CD3+CD4+CD8-CD45RO+ cells for memory CD4+ T cells. Sequencing was performed with immunoSEQ multiplex PCR; in TCRdb, only in-frame clones are kept and a portion is missing. The table lists 40,000 to 55,000 clones, about three quarters of them singletons. Sequencing was carried out using memory CD4+ T cells from blood. The receptor set was obtained from an adult in good health and CMV-seropositive.

The chain employs TRBV2 and TRBJ2-3; 11 bases map to TRBD1. The CDR3 totals 15 residues. Germline CDR1 reads SNHLY; CDR2 reads FYNNEI. Germline trimming cut 6 bases from V and 2 bases from J; bases unmatched to any gene: 4. The CDR3 DNA reads as TGTGCCAGCAGGGGGGACAGGGGGACCACAGATACGCAGTATTTT. Its translation: CASRGDRGTTDTQYF.

This chain joins TRBV19 and TRBJ2-5; 8 bases fit TRBD2. Germline V gives CDR1 LNHDA, CDR2 SQIVND (reference sequence). V gave up 7 bases and J gave up 5 bases; unmatched junction bases: 15. The CDR3 has 16 residues. CDR3 bases: TGTGCCAGTACCAAGGAAATAGCGGGGACCTTTGAGACCCAGTACTTC. Its translation is CASTKEIAGTFETQYF.

The chain combines TRBV18 with TRBJ2-3, with TRBD2 identical over 12 bases. From germline, CDR1 is KGHSH and CDR2 LQKENI. The CDR3 length is 15 residues. The ends lost 6 bases at V and 4 bases at J; junction bases unmatched: 5. The CDR3 here is CASSPSGGASDTQYF. For the CDR3, the DNA is TGTGCCAGCTCGCCTAGCGGGGGGGCTTCAGATACGCAGTATTTT.

The J gene is TRBJ2-7, the V gene TRBV29-1; TRBD1 matches 7 bases. Germline CDR1 and CDR2: SQVTM and ANQGSEA. The V and J ends lost 3 bases and 6 bases, in that order; junction bases with no gene match: 5. The CDR3 contains 12 residues. Written as DNA, the CDR3 is TGCAGCGTTGATCGAGGGGGCACCGAGCAGTACTTC. Its translation: CSVDRGGTEQYF.

The chain recombines TRBV27 with TRBJ2-7; tentatively, D is TRBD2 (7 bases). The CDR3 has 14 amino acids. Deletions cut 4 bases from V and 6 bases from J, with 16 bases between. Germline values: CDR1 MNHEY, CDR2 SMNVEV (reference sequence). The CDR3 loop is CASSSRGAGFEQYF. As DNA, the CDR3 is TGTGCCAGCAGTTCCCGGGGGGCCGGGTTCGAGCAGTACTTC.

This rearrangement joins TRBV30 to TRBJ2-5, with 11 nucleotides matching TRBD2. Germline CDR1 GTSNPN, CDR2 SVGIG (reference sequence). The CDR3 has 15 residues. The J segment lost 5 bases and the V segment lost 3 bases, leaving 8 bases of the junction unmatched. In nucleotides, the CDR3 is TGTGCCTGGAGCGGTAGCGGGAGGGTAGGGGAGACCCAGTACTTC. Translating it yields CAWSGSGRVGETQYF.

The chain recombines TRBV2 with TRBJ2-3; TRBD2 agrees at 8 bases. CDR1 and CDR2 (germline): SNHLY, FYNNEI. After removal of 2 bases from V and 5 bases from J, the junction contained 9 bases not matched to a gene. This CDR3 contains 16 residues. The CDR3 reads CASSELAGLGVDTQYF. The CDR3 bases are TGTGCCAGCAGTGAACTAGCGGGCCTGGGCGTAGATACGCAGTATTTT.

The gene calls are TRBV5-1 and TRBJ1-2; 8 bases are shared with TRBD1. This CDR3 is built from 13 residues. Trimming at V came to 2 bases and at J to 6 bases, leaving 3 bases not matched to a gene. Germline V lookup: CDR1 SGHRS, CDR2 YFSETQ. This chain's CDR3 is CASSLSGGNGYTF. The CDR3 DNA reads as TGCGCCAGCAGCTTATCAGGGGGCAATGGCTACACCTTC.

The CDR3 coding sequence is TGTGCCTGGAGTACAGGGCCCAATCAGCCCCAGCATTTT. Translation gives CAWSTGPNQPQHF. The chain links TRBV30 to TRBJ1-5, with D possibly TRBD1 on 6 matching bases. This CDR3 is 13 amino acids long. The germline V gene has CDR1 GTSNPN and CDR2 SVGIG (reference sequence). V was shortened by 2 bases and J by 3 bases, with 8 bases between the two germline ends.

V and J are TRBV11-3 and TRBJ2-1; 7 positions match TRBD2. The CDR3 covers 15 residues. V lost 3 bases and J lost 3; bases outside the gene matches: 5. Germline assignment: CDR1 SGHNT and CDR2 YENEEA. CDR3 sequence (DNA): TGTGCCAGCAGCTTCGGGCGGGGGAACTACAATGAGCAGTTCTTC. Protein product: CASSFGRGNYNEQFF.

The chain combines TRBV18 with TRBJ1-6; D gene ambiguous. V was trimmed by 2 bases and J by 5 bases, leaving 10 bases between them. This CDR3 region has 15 residues. Germline CDR1 reads KGHSH; CDR2 reads LQKENI. The CDR3 reads CASSPIGPDNSPLHF. The DNA for the CDR3 is TGTGCCAGCTCACCAATCGGACCTGATAATTCACCCCTCCACTTT.

This sequence joins TRBV14 and TRBJ2-1, with D uncertain. V was trimmed by 0 bases and J by 2 bases, leaving 8 bases between them. Germline CDR1 and CDR2: SGHDN and FVKESK. This CDR3 contains 15 residues. The CDR3 nucleotides read TGTGCCAGCAGCCAAGATCTGGCTACCTACAATGAGCAGTTCTTC. Residues: CASSQDLATYNEQFF. Together with reference TRBV14 and TRBJ2-1, the CDR3 gives the full variable domain: EAGVTQFPSHSVIEKGQTVTLRCDPISGHDNLYWYRRVMGKEIKFLLHFVKESKQDESGMPNNRFLAERTGGTYSTLKVQPAELEDSGVYFCASSQDLATYNEQFFGPGTRLTVL.

V usage is TRBV14 and J usage is TRBJ2-5; 10 positions match TRBD2. J was trimmed by 5 bases and V by 1 base; bases with no gene match: 7. There are 16 residues in the CDR3. Germline values: CDR1 SGHDN, CDR2 FVKESK. The CDR3 DNA reads as TGTGCCAGCAGCCAAGTGGAGCGGGGGGGCTGGGAGACCCAGTACTTC. Its translation is CASSQVERGGWETQYF. Supplemented by reference TRBV14 and TRBJ2-5, the full variable domain reads EAGVTQFPSHSVIEKGQTVTLRCDPISGHDNLYWYRRVMGKEIKFLLHFVKESKQDESGMPNNRFLAERTGGTYSTLKVQPAELEDSGVYFCASSQVERGGWETQYFGPGTRLLVL.

V gene TRBV11-1 combines with J gene TRBJ2-3, with D unclear. V dropped 1 base and J dropped 0 bases, with 14 bases sitting between them. The CDR3 is 17 amino acids. Germline lookup yields CDR1 SGHAT and CDR2 FQDESV (reference sequence). CDR3 protein: CASSLVRFAVSTDTQYF. The DNA for the CDR3 is TGTGCCAGCAGCTTAGTCAGGTTTGCGGTTAGCACAGATACGCAGTATTTT.

This clone was seen more than once but under ten times. The chain links TRBV30 to TRBJ2-1; maybe TRBD1 (6 bases). Germline CDR1 reads GTSNPN; CDR2 reads SVGIG (reference sequence). Trimming removed 0 bases from V and 4 bases from J, with 13 bases in between. The CDR3 contains 15 residues. The CDR3 DNA sequence: TGTGCCTGGAGTGTAGAAGGGGGTTGGTACAATGAGCAGTTCTTC. It encodes CAWSVEGGWYNEQFF.

This chain connects TRBV4-3 to TRBJ1-3; 7 bases are a match to TRBD1. Germline-derived CDR1 and CDR2 are LGHNA and YSLEER. V lost 3 bases, J lost 3 bases, and 11 bases stayed unmatched. This CDR3 has 17 residues. CDR3 loop: CASSQEPTGVDGNTIYF. In nucleotides, the CDR3 is TGCGCCAGCAGCCAGGAACCTACAGGGGTAGATGGAAACACCATATATTTT.

This clone was observed a few times. The chain links TRBV28 to TRBJ2-1; D is unclear. V dropped 2 bases and J dropped 7 bases, with 9 bases sitting between them. This CDR3 is 13 amino acids long. Germline assignment: CDR1 MDHEN and CDR2 SYDVKM. In DNA, the CDR3 is TGTGCCAGCAGTTTAGTTGGGAAGAATGAGCAGTTCTTC. It yields the protein CASSLVGKNEQFF.

The genes are TRBV27 and TRBJ2-2; perhaps TRBD2 as D (5 bases). This CDR3 spans 15 amino acids. The V end lost 5 bases, the J end lost 4 bases, and 14 bases lay between the germline ends. Germline assignment: CDR1 MNHEY and CDR2 SMNVEV (reference sequence). Here the CDR3 DNA reads TGTGCCAGCAGTCCGTACCCTACTAGCACCGGGGAGCTGTTTTTT. Its translation is CASSPYPTSTGELFF.

The chain joins TRBV5-6 to TRBJ2-1; D perhaps matches TRBD2 (6 bases). Trimming took 0 bases from V and 5 from J, leaving 12 bases between them. In germline, CDR1 is SGHDT, CDR2 YYEEEE. This CDR3 spans 15 amino acids. The CDR3 is CASSLVGGSHNEQFF. CDR3 nucleotides: TGTGCCAGCAGCTTGGTGGGAGGTAGCCACAATGAGCAGTTCTTC.

The chain recombines TRBV18 with TRBJ1-4, with D tentatively TRBD1 (6 bases). Looked up from germline, CDR1 is KGHSH and CDR2 is LQKENI. The ends were cut back, 0 bases at V and 7 bases at J, with 15 bases in the middle. The CDR3 totals 16 residues. In DNA form, the CDR3 reads TGTGCCAGCTCACCACCCCTGATGGGGGCCGGTGAAAAACTGTTTTTT. This gives the protein CASSPPLMGAGEKLFF.

This sequence joins TRBV28 and TRBJ2-1; 8 bases align to TRBD1. CDR1 is MDHEN, CDR2 SYDVKM, per germline. The CDR3 contains 15 residues. V was pared by 5 bases and J by 5 bases, with 8 bases of the junction left unmatched. This CDR3 is CASSPLDRANNEQFF. CDR3 sequence (DNA): TGTGCCAGCAGTCCATTGGACAGGGCCAACAATGAGCAGTTCTTC.